This passage covers 24 T cell receptor beta chains from one sample sequenced in a study of CD8 T cells in ankylosing spondylitis. MiXCR, run by TCRdb on the 5' RACE reads, gives a single entry per CDR3 protein. The profile covers about 360,000 distinct CDR3 sequences, with about 15% appearing a single time and around 0.99% taken by the ten largest. The sequenced material came from blood, either unsorted or a sorted T cell fraction (not recorded which). The receptor source for this set is a male donor with ankylosing spondylitis or in good health (not recorded which).

The rearrangement links TRBV4-1 to TRBJ1-1; D is uncertain. The ends were cut back, 0 bases at V and 10 bases at J, with 15 bases in the middle. Per the germline V gene, CDR1 is MGHRA and CDR2 is YSYEKL. CDR3 length: 14 amino acids. DNA of the CDR3: TGCGCCAGCAGCCAAGAGGAAGTGGCGCTGGGAGCTTTCTTT. Amino acids: CASSQEEVALGAFF.

V usage is TRBV5-1 and J usage is TRBJ2-1, with 9 nucleotides matching TRBD1. The CDR3 has 16 residues. In germline, CDR1 is SGHRS, CDR2 YFSETQ. V shed 4 bases and J 6 bases; nucleotides not matched to a gene: 11. The CDR3 loop is CASSNLMGQGSNEQFF. The CDR3 DNA reads as TGCGCCAGCAGCAATCTAATGGGACAGGGAAGCAATGAGCAGTTCTTC.

The V gene is TRBV12-3 or TRBV12-4, the J gene TRBJ2-1; 9 positions agree with TRBD1. This CDR3 is built from 17 residues. The V segment lost 5 bases and the J segment 1 base; nucleotides outside the gene matches: 9. The CDR3 coding sequence is TGTGCCAGCAGTCCGGGACAGGGTAGAAGGTCCTACAATGAGCAGTTCTTC. Translated: CASSPGQGRRSYNEQFF.

This clonotype was seen a handful of times. The chain has TRBV6-4 and TRBJ1-2, with D possibly being TRBD1 (6 bases). The V gene lost 0 bases and the J gene lost 4 bases, with 9 bases spanning the gap. This CDR3 is built from 14 residues. CDR1 and CDR2 (germline): MRHNA, SNTAGT. CDR3 in amino acids: CASSDSGRGYGYTF. The CDR3 nucleotides are TGTGCCAGCAGTGACTCGGGCAGGGGCTATGGCTACACCTTC.

The sample holds a few counts of this clonotype. The chain employs TRBV12-3 or TRBV12-4 and TRBJ2-3; D uncertain. There are 14 residues in the CDR3. V lost 2 bases and J lost 5, with 11 bases in between. CDR3 protein: CASSLLAPGDTQYF. The DNA of the CDR3 is TGTGCCAGCAGTTTATTGGCCCCCGGAGATACGCAGTATTTT.

This clonotype was recorded a few times. V is TRBV12-3 or TRBV12-4 and J is TRBJ2-2; D tentatively fits TRBD1 or TRBD2 (5 bases each). V lost 1 base to trimming and J lost 5 bases, with 14 bases between them. The length of the CDR3 is 16 residues. Here the CDR3 reads CASSLDGGRETGELFF. CDR3 DNA sequence: TGTGCCAGCAGTTTAGATGGAGGCAGGGAAACCGGGGAGCTGTTTTTT.

This clonotype occurred a few times. The V gene is TRBV6-5, the J gene TRBJ2-5; D possibly corresponds to TRBD2 (7 bases). Trimming shortened V by 2 bases and J by 0 bases, and 13 bases separated the two germline ends. The germline gives CDR1 MNHEY, CDR2 SVGAGI. This CDR3 contains 16 residues. The CDR3 is CASSYRGGFYQETQYF. CDR3 coding DNA: TGTGCCAGCAGTTACAGGGGGGGCTTCTACCAAGAGACCCAGTACTTC.

The chain couples TRBV6-5 to TRBJ2-1, with 13 bases that match TRBD2. The CDR3 loop spans 17 amino acids. Germline lookup yields CDR1 MNHEY and CDR2 SVGAGI. The V and J ends lost 5 bases and 0 bases, in that order; junction bases with no gene match: 4. CDR3 sequence: CASSILAGGSSYNEQFF. CDR3 DNA sequence: TGTGCCAGCAGTATACTAGCGGGAGGGAGCTCCTACAATGAGCAGTTCTTC.

This clonotype was seen only a few times. The chain combines TRBV5-1 with TRBJ2-7; D might be TRBD2 (7 bases). The CDR3 length is 15 residues. Trimming pared 4 bases from V and 3 bases from J, leaving 17 bases between. The germline gives CDR1 SGHRS, CDR2 YFSETQ. The CDR3 DNA sequence: TGCGCCAGCAGCCCTCATGGGGAGGGGGGCTACGAGCAGTACTTC. Amino acid sequence: CASSPHGEGGYEQYF.

This chain connects TRBV4-1 to TRBJ1-2, with D maybe TRBD1 (6 bases). The CDR3 sequence is 15 residues long. Germline assignment: CDR1 MGHRA and CDR2 YSYEKL. V was pared by 4 bases and J by 2 bases, with 14 bases between. CDR3 residues: CASSLDQGRNYGYTF. DNA for the CDR3: TGCGCCAGCAGCCTAGATCAGGGGAGAAACTATGGCTACACCTTC.

The table lists this clonotype with a few counts. The rearrangement joins TRBV7-9 to TRBJ2-7; 7 nucleotides line up with TRBD1. Trimming at V came to 5 bases and at J to 2 bases, leaving 6 bases not matched to a gene. The CDR3 extends over 14 amino acids. The germline gives CDR1 SEHNR, CDR2 FQNEAQ (reference sequence). The CDR3 region is CASSQGGQTYEQYF. For the CDR3, the DNA is TGTGCCAGCAGCCAAGGGGGACAGACCTACGAGCAGTACTTC. The full variable domain, rest sourced from reference TRBV7-9 and TRBJ2-7, is DTGVSQNPRHKITKRGQNVTFRCDPISEHNRLYWYRQTLGQGPEFLTYFQNEAQLEKSRLLSDRFSAERPKGSFSTLEIQRTEQGDSAMYLCASSQGGQTYEQYFGPGTRLTVT.

The chain couples TRBV20-1 to TRBJ2-7, with 9 bases aligning to TRBD1. The CDR3 loop spans 15 amino acids. Germline assignment: CDR1 DFQATT and CDR2 SNEGSKA (reference sequence). The V gene end was trimmed by 3 bases and the J gene end by 0 bases; junction bases not matched to a gene: 6. The CDR3 coding sequence is TGCAGTGCTAGGTTAGGGACAGGGAGCTCCTACGAGCAGTACTTC. It yields the protein CSARLGTGSSYEQYF.

In this sample, this clonotype turned up a few times. For the CDR3, the DNA is TGCAGCGTTGATCAGGGACGCTCTGAAGCTTTCTTT. This sequence encodes CSVDQGRSEAFF. The chain uses TRBV29-1 and TRBJ1-1; tentative D call: TRBD1 (5 bases). This CDR3 is 12 amino acids long. V shed 3 bases and J shed 6 bases, with 11 bases lying between them. The germline gives CDR1 SQVTM, CDR2 ANQGSEA.

The chain has TRBV15 and TRBJ2-5; 9 bases map to TRBD1. The CDR3 spans 12 residues. V lost 11 bases to trimming and J lost 5 bases; unmatched junction nucleotides: 6. Germline V gene lookup returns CDR1 LNHNV and CDR2 YYDKDF (reference sequence). CDR3 residues: CASGQGWETQYF. The CDR3 region has the DNA TGTGCCTCCGGACAGGGGTGGGAGACCCAGTACTTC. The full variable domain, with the rest looked up from reference TRBV15 and TRBJ2-5, is DAMVIQNPRYQVTQFGKPVTLSCSQTLNHNVMYWYQQKSSQAPKLLFHYYDKDFNNEADTPDNFQSRRPNTSFCFLDIRSPGLGDTAMYLCASGQGWETQYFGPGTRLLVL.

V gene TRBV25-1 combines with J gene TRBJ1-2, with D uncertain. Trimming shortened V by 6 bases and J by 8 bases, and 10 bases separated the two germline ends. Germline CDR1 reads MGHDK; CDR2 reads SYGVNS. This CDR3 region has 11 residues. CDR3 protein: CASSSGWGYTF. The CDR3 DNA reads as TGTGCCAGCAGCTCAGGATGGGGCTACACCTTC.

This clonotype has just a few counts. The rearrangement joins TRBV10-3 to TRBJ1-4; TRBD1 is a possible D gene (6 bases). Trimming stripped 2 bases from V and 3 bases from J, with 7 bases between. Germline V gene lookup returns CDR1 ENHRY and CDR2 SYGVKD. The CDR3 is 14 amino acids. In DNA, the CDR3 is TGTGCCATCAGTGAGGCAGGGGCTAATGAAAAACTGTTTTTT. The encoded protein is CAISEAGANEKLFF.

The V gene is TRBV20-1, the J gene TRBJ2-7; 11 bases agree with TRBD2. Germline CDR1 reads DFQATT; CDR2 reads SNEGSKA (reference sequence). J gave up 2 bases and V 3 bases, and 12 bases lay outside the gene matches. The CDR3 sequence is 17 residues long. CDR3: CSASSSSGRFGAYEQYF. Here the CDR3 DNA reads TGCAGTGCTAGTAGTTCTAGCGGGAGGTTCGGTGCCTACGAGCAGTACTTC.

The rearrangement links TRBV29-1 to TRBJ2-3; 10 bases line up with TRBD2. This CDR3 region has 14 residues. Germline-derived CDR1 and CDR2 are SQVTM and ANQGSEA. With V trimmed by 6 bases and J by 4 bases, 7 bases remained unmatched. CDR3 nucleotide sequence: TGCAGCGTACAAAGCGGGAGGGTAGCAGATACGCAGTATTTT. Protein product: CSVQSGRVADTQYF.

There are a few counts of this clonotype. The gene calls are TRBV6-1 and TRBJ2-2, with TRBD2 matching over 13 bases. J gave up 2 bases and V 6 bases, and 3 bases lay outside the gene matches. The CDR3 is made up of 16 amino acids. The germline V gene encodes CDR1 MNHNS and CDR2 SASEGT. The CDR3 DNA follows: TGTGCCAGCAGCCGGGGACTAGCGGGAAACACCGGGGAGCTGTTTTTT. Translated, it gives CASSRGLAGNTGELFF.

J is TRBJ1-2 and V is TRBV5-1, with D possibly matching TRBD1 (6 bases). This CDR3 contains 15 residues. In germline, CDR1 is SGHRS, CDR2 YFSETQ. The ends were cut back, 0 bases at V and 9 bases at J, with 18 bases in the middle. Here the CDR3 DNA reads TGCGCCAGCAGCTTGGTCTCTGCAGGGGCGGACAGCTACACCTTC. This encodes CASSLVSAGADSYTF.

The chain joins TRBV15 to TRBJ1-1; no firm D call. Germline CDR1 reads LNHNV; CDR2 reads YYDKDF (reference sequence). Trimming removed 0 bases at V and 3 bases at J, with 5 bases between. This CDR3 contains 13 residues. For the CDR3, the DNA is TGTGCCACCAGCAGAGACACTGACACTGAAGCTTTCTTT. Translated, it gives CATSRDTDTEAFF.

This clonotype was counted many times. V is TRBV6-5 and J is TRBJ1-1; D might be TRBD1 (6 bases). V was clipped by 0 bases and J by 0 bases, with 11 bases between them. Per the germline V gene, CDR1 is MNHEY and CDR2 is SVGAGI. There are 16 residues in the CDR3. CDR3 protein: CASSYSRGGLNTEAFF. Written as DNA, the CDR3 is TGTGCCAGCAGTTACTCTCGGGGGGGGCTGAACACTGAAGCTTTCTTT.

At least ten counts were recorded for this clonotype. The chain employs TRBV4-2 and TRBJ2-7; D could derive from TRBD1 or TRBD2 (5 bases each). The CDR3 spans 17 residues. The V gene's germline CDR1 is LGHNA and CDR2 YNFKEQ. Trimming left V 1 base short and J 1 base short, with 17 bases between. Here the CDR3 DNA reads TGTGCCAGCAGCCAAGGAGGTACACGAGGGGAGTCCTACGAGCAGTACTTC. Protein: CASSQGGTRGESYEQYF.

The sample holds a few counts of this clonotype. V is TRBV12-3 or TRBV12-4 and J is TRBJ2-5; D is perhaps TRBD2 (7 bases). V was pared by 7 bases and J by 1 base, with 10 bases between. The CDR3 contains 13 residues. The chain's CDR3 is CASTGGFQETQYF. As DNA, the CDR3 is TGTGCCAGCACGGGGGGCTTCCAAGAGACCCAGTACTTC.